This TCR beta chain derives from a study of blood T cell repertoires in COVID-19. Study background: COVID-19 samples, acute and convalescent, were from the United States, Italy and Spain. Nucleic acid was either cDNA or gDNA, and it came from T cells, B-cell-depleted T cells, or PBMCs.

V was cut by 10 bases and J by 2 bases, with 15 bases left in between. The CDR3 loop spans 14 amino acids. Germline V gives CDR1 MNHEY, CDR2 SVGAGI. Original processing methods: It was from reference gene primer amplification that nucleated cell counts were estimated. Generated by immunoSEQ multiplex PCR, the TCRdb table keeps only in-frame clones and is missing some. That table supplies the V and J calls and clone size; D and trimming were determined from the DNA. The repertoire has about 70,000 clones, around 86% of them found once; the top ten carry 12%. The receptor's source is a human donor in a cohort sampled during active COVID-19. The V call is TRBV6-5, the J call TRBJ2-1; possible D gene TRBD1, 5 bases. The sequencing input was peripheral blood. The CDR3 loop reads CATAQGITYNEQFF. CDR3 DNA: TGTGCCACCGCTCAGGGTATCACCTACAATGAGCAGTTCTTC.